The 7 T cell receptor beta chains listed next were all sequenced from one sample in a study of blood T cell repertoires in COVID-19. Generated by immunoSEQ multiplex PCR, the TCRdb table keeps only in-frame clones and is missing some. The sample carries about 70,000 clones, roughly 80% recorded once. Sequencing input: peripheral blood. These receptors came from a woman of 80 years or more with acute or convalescent COVID-19.

V gene TRBV19 combines with J gene TRBJ1-2; 7 bases match TRBD1. The CDR3 loop spans 13 amino acids. Germline loops: CDR1 LNHDA, CDR2 SQIVND (reference sequence). V gave up 6 bases and J gave up 7 bases; unmatched junction bases: 8. CDR3 sequence (DNA): TGTGCCAGTAGCACTACAGGGGAGGCTGGCTACACCTTC. Its protein is CASSTTGEAGYTF.

The chain combines TRBV19 with TRBJ1-4; D unclear. The ends were cut back, 5 bases at V and 3 bases at J, with 13 bases in the middle. Germline CDR1 is LNHDA and CDR2 is SQIVND (reference sequence). CDR3 length: 15 residues. The CDR3 spells CASSYGVLANEKLFF. The CDR3 DNA sequence: TGTGCCAGTAGTTACGGTGTTCTCGCTAATGAAAAACTGTTTTTT.

The chain carries TRBV6-6 and TRBJ1-2; 9 positions match TRBD1. The CDR3 covers 14 residues. With 5 bases clipped from V and 5 bases from J, the junction kept 6 bases outside the gene matches. CDR1 and CDR2 (germline): MNHNY, SVGAGI (reference sequence). The CDR3 loop is CASSPRDRAYGYTF. The DNA for the CDR3 is TGTGCCAGCAGTCCCCGGGACAGGGCTTATGGCTACACCTTC.

This chain links TRBV5-6 with TRBJ1-1, with a weak D call TRBD1 (6 bases). Per germline, CDR1 SGHDT and CDR2 YYEEEE. V was trimmed by 4 bases and J by 5 bases, leaving 15 bases between them. The CDR3 covers 14 residues. Here the CDR3 DNA reads TGTGCCAGCAGCCTAAGGGGGTATAGGACTGAAGCTTTCTTT. Its translation: CASSLRGYRTEAFF.

The chain has TRBV5-5 and TRBJ1-2, with D perhaps TRBD1 (6 bases). V dropped 0 bases and J dropped 4 bases, with 7 bases sitting between them. The CDR3 sequence is 13 residues long. The germline CDR1 and CDR2 sequences are SGHKS and YYEKEE (reference sequence). The CDR3 sequence is CASSLGGLYGYTF. In DNA, the CDR3 is TGTGCCAGCAGCTTGGGGGGGCTCTATGGCTACACCTTC. The complete variable domain, with remaining parts taken from reference TRBV5-5 and TRBJ1-2, reads DAGVTQSPTHLIKTRGQQVTLRCSPISGHKSVSWYQQVLGQGPQFIFQYYEKEERGRGNFPDRFSARQFPNYSSELNVNALLLGDSALYLCASSLGGLYGYTFGSGTRLTVV.

This clone was detected a few times. The genes are TRBV6-6 and TRBJ1-5; D call uncertain. The CDR3 has 14 amino acids. Germline CDR1 is MNHNY and CDR2 is SVGAGI (reference sequence). Trimming stripped 7 bases from V and 7 bases from J, with 17 bases between. The CDR3: CASNGQTRGQPQHF. CDR3 DNA sequence: TGTGCCAGCAACGGTCAGACGCGAGGACAGCCCCAGCATTTT.

The chain is built from TRBV4-2 and TRBJ2-1; D might be TRBD2 (6 bases). The germline V gene has CDR1 LGHNA and CDR2 YNFKEQ. Trimming removed 4 bases at V and 5 bases at J, with 18 bases between. This CDR3 contains 16 residues. The CDR3 DNA follows: TGTGCCAGCAGCCGAGAAAGCACGCGGGGTAACAATGAGCAGTTCTTC. Translation gives CASSRESTRGNNEQFF.